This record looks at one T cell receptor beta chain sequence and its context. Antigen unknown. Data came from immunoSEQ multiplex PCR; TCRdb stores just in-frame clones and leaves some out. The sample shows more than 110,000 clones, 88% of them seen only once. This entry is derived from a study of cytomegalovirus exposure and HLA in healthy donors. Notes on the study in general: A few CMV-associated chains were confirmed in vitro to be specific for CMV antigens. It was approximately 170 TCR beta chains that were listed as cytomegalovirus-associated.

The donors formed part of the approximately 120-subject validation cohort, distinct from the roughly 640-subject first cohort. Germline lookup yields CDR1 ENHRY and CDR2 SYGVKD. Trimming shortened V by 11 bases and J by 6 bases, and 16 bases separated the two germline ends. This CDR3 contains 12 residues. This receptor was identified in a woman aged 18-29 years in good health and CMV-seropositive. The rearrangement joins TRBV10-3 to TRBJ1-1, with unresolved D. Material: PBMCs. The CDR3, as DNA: TGTGCCGCGGGAGGGTCAGGTTCTGAAGCTTTCTTT. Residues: CAAGGSGSEAFF.